Below, 2 T cell receptor beta chains from the same sample are listed, as sequenced in a study of post-analysis software for immune sequencing data. Whole-study results and caveats: TRBV5-6, TRBV5-1 and TRBV20-1 belonged to a set of five TRBV segments that were more frequent in patients than controls.

These receptors lack a known antigen. Each TCR beta cDNA library carried unique molecular identifiers. TCRdb processed the PCR reads anew with MiXCR; each CDR3 protein has one entry. The table includes hundreds of thousands of distinct CDR3 sequences, roughly 30% detected once. Sequencing was done on a sample of blood. The source of these receptors is a girl aged 5 to 17 with multiple sclerosis.

Only one count was recorded for this clonotype. At one end the junction does not follow the germline gene, possibly because of a read error. The chain carries TRBV5-5 and TRBJ2-3; D is unclear. The CDR3 runs to 15 residues. Germline-derived CDR1 and CDR2 are SGHKS and YYEKEE (reference sequence). CDR3 sequence reads: CASSRMPGRTDTQYF. The DNA of the CDR3 is TGCGCCAGCAGCCGGATGCCTGGACGCACAGATACGCAGTATTTT.

This clonotype was found many times. One end of the junction does not line up with germline, which may come from a read error. V is TRBV11-2 and J is TRBJ2-1, with D perhaps being TRBD1 or TRBD2 (6 bases each). Germline V gives CDR1 SGHAT, CDR2 FQNNGV. The CDR3 loop spans 12 amino acids. CDR3 DNA sequence: TGTGCCAGCAGTTTAGGGGGAGGTGAGCAGTTCTTC. This encodes CASSLGGGEQFF.